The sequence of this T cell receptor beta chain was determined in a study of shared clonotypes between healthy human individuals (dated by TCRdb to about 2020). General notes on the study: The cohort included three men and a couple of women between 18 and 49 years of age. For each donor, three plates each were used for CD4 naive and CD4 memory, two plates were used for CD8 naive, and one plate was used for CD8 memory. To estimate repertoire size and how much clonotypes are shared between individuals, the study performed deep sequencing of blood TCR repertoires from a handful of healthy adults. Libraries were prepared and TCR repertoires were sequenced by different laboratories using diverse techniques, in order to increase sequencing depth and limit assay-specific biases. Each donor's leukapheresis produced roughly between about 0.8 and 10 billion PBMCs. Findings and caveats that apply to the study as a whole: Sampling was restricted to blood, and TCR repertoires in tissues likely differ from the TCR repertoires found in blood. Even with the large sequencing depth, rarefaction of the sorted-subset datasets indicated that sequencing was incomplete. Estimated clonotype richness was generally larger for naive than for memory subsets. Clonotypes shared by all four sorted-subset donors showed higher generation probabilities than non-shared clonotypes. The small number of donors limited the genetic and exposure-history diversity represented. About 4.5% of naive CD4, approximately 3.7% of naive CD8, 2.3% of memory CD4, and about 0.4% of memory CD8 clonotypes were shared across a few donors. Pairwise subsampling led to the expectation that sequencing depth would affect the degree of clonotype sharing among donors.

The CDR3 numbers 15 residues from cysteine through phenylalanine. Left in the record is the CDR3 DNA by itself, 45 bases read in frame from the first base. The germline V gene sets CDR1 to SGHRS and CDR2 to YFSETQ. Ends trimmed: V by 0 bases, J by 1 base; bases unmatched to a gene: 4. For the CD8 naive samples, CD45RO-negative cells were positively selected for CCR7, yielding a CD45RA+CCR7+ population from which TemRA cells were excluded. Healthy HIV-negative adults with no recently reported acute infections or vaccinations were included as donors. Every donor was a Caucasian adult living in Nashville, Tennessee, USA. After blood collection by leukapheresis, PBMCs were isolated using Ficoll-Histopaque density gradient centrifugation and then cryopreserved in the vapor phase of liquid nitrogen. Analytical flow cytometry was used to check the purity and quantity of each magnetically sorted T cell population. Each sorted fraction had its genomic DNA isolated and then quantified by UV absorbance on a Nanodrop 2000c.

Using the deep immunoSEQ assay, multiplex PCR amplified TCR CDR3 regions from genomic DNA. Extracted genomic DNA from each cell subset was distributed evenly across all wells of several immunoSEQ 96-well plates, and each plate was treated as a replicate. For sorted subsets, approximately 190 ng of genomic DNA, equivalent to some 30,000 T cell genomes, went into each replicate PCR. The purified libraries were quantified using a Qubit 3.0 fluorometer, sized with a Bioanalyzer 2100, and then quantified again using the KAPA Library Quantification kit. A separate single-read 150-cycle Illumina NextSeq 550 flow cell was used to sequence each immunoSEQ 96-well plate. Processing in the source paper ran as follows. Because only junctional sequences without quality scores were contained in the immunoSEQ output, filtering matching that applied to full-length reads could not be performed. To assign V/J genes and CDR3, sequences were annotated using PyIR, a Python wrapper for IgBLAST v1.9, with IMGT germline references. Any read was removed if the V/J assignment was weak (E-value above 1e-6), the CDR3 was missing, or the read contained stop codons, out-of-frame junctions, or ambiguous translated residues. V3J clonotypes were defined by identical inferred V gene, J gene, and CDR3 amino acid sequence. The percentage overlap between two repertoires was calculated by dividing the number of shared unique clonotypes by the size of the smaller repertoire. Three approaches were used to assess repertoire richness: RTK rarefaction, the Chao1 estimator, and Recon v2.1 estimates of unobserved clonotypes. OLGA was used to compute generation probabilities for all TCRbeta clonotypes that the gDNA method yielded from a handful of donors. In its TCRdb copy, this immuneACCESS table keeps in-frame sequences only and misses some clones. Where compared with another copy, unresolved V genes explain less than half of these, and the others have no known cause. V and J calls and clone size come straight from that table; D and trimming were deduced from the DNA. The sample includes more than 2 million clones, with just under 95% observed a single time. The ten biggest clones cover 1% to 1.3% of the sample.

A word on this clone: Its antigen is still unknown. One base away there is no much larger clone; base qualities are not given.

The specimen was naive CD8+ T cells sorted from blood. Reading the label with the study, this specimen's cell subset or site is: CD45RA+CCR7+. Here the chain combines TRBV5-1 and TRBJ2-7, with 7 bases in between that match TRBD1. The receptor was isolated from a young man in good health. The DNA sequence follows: TGCGCCAGCAGCTTGGCAGGACAGGTTTCCTACGAGCAGTACTTC. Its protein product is CASSLAGQVSYEQYF.